This T cell receptor (beta chain) appears in the sequencing data of a study of OX40 agonist ivuxolimab in advanced cancers. Study context: Melanoma, hepatocellular carcinoma, head and neck or renal cell cancer occurred in dose-escalation patients. Findings and limits, study-wide: The study did not work out the antigen specificity of the expanded peripheral T cells. Some patients who did not respond also had low normalized T-cell clonal expansion. Clonal expansion from baseline to week 6 occurred in both CD4+ and CD8+ T cells.

V gave up 2 bases and J gave up 5 bases; unmatched junction bases: 4. Germline V gene data show CDR1 as MDHEN and CDR2 as SYDVKM. There are 16 residues in the CDR3. The method was immunoSEQ multiplex PCR; TCRdb's version includes in-frame clones alone and lacks a portion of them. The data contain approximately 54,000 clones, approximately 90% of them singletons. The sample holds one count of this clone. The antigen is not known. The clonotype comes from an adult with an advanced solid tumor such as melanoma, head and neck, liver or kidney cancer. V gene TRBV28 combines with J gene TRBJ2-1; the match to TRBD2 covers 12 bases. The starting material was CD4+ or CD8+ T cells sorted from blood, obtained in a trial of the OX40 agonist ivuxolimab. As DNA, the CDR3 is TGTGCCAGCAGTTTACCGGGACTAGCGGGTAACAATGAGCAGTTCTTC. It yields the protein CASSLPGLAGNNEQFF. The variable domain in full, completed from reference TRBV28 and TRBJ2-1, reads DVKVTQSSRYLVKRTGEKVFLECVQDMDHENMFWYRQDPGLGLRLIYFSYDVKMKEKGDIPEGYSVSREKKERFSLILESASTNQTSMYLCASSLPGLAGNNEQFFGPGTRLTVL.